This TCR beta chain derives from a study of blood T cell repertoires in COVID-19. Trimming cost V 3 bases and J 4 bases; bases outside gene matches: 4. The CDR3 covers 16 residues. Germline V gene data show CDR1 as ENHRY and CDR2 as SYGVKD. The data were produced by immunoSEQ multiplex PCR, yet TCRdb's version contains in-frame clones alone and is incomplete. Among 200,000 to 300,000 clones listed, roughly 86% were seen once. This sequence originates from a woman aged 60-75 years with COVID-19, enrolled during active disease. The specimen was peripheral blood. The chain employs TRBV10-3 and TRBJ2-3, with 13 bases lining up with TRBD2. The DNA of the CDR3 is TGTGCCATCAGTGAACTAGCGGGAGGGGTGGCAGATACGCAGTATTTT. Encoded protein: CAISELAGGVADTQYF.